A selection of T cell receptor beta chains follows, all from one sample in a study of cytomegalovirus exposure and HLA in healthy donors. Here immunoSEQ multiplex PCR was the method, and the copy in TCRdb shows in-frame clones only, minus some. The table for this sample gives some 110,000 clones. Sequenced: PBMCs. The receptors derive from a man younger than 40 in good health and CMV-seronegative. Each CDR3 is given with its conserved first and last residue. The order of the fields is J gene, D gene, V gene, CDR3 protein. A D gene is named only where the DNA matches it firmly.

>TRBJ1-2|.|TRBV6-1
CASSSKGGGYTF
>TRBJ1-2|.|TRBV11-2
CASSLDLRSSYYGYTF
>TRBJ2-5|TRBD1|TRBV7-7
CASSSIGQGAIGILREQYF
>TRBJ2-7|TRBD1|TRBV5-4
CASTPDRGPYHQPYEQYF
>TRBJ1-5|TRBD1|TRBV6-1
CASSEAGFGGTVSNQPQHF
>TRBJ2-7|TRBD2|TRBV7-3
CASSLGGGALYEQYF
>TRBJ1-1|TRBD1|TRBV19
CASSIDGQGRTEAFF
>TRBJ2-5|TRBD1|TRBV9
CASSVEGGTGGETQYF
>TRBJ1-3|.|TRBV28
CASSFEGGMGNTIYF
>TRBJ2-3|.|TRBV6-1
CASSEGSGHSDTQYF
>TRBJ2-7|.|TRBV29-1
CSVEGGGDEQYF
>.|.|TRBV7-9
CASSLADITVTSYEQYF
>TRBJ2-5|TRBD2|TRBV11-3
CASSLGSGGHQETQYF
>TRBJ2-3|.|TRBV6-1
CASSEALRSTDTQYF
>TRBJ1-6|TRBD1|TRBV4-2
CASSLSTGGLNSPLHF
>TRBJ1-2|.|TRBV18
CASSPEADYGYTF
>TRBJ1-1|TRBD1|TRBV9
CASSGGSRRGTNTEAFF
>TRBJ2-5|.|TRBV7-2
CASSTARTFAETQYF
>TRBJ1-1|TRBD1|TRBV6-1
CASSPAGGLGTEAFF
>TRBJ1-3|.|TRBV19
CASSPHSGNTIYF
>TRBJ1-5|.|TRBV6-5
CASSYSTGVQPQHF
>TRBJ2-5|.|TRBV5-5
CASSLGGDQETQYF
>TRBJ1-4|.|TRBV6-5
CASSNRRIQGEKLFF
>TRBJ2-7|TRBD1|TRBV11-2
CASSSFYRGQREQYF
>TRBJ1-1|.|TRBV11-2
CASSRSGEGNTEAFF
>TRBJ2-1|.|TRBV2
CASRLSREQFF
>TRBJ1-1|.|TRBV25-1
CASSVPGTSDTEAFF
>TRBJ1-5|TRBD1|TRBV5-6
CASSLLQGAGNQPQHF
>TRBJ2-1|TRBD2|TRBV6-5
CASRPAGGEEQFF
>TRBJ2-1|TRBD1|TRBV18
CASSTTGADNEQFF
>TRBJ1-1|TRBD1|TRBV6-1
CASSGNRGLGDTEAFF
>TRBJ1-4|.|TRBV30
CAWEGGTFGEKLFF
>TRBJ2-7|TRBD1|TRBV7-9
CASNPRQGLREQYF
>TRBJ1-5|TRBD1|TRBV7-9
CASSSGQGIDQPQHF
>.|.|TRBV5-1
CASSLTERGYEQYF
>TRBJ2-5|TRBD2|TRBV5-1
CASSPSSGGGPQYF
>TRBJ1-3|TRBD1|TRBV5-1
CASSLVGTGANSGNTIYF